What follows is one T cell receptor beta chain and its context. Its specificity is unknown. 60 Vbeta and 13 Jbeta primers were used in PCR. In the authors' workflow: An analysis that came later counted roughly 80 million unique TCR beta chains, around 12 million shared. The data were produced by immunoSEQ multiplex PCR, yet TCRdb's version contains in-frame clones alone and is incomplete. V, J and clone size derive from that table, while D and trimming were established from the DNA sequence. The sample lists 160,000 or so clones, roughly 80% occurring once. The germline V gene has CDR1 SGHTA and CDR2 FQGNSA. The CDR3 is 15 amino acids. Unmatched junction bases numbered 9, after V lost 5 bases and J lost 3 bases. The sample comes from a study of cytomegalovirus exposure and HLA in healthy donors. Study results and limitations: Further analysis, carried out later, found HLA-associated TCR beta chains more clonally expanded than equally common other chains. For TCR beta chains, V- and J-gene trimming was later linked to a missense DCLRE1C variant. DRB1 showed the most TCR associations and HLA-C the fewest in a later analysis, as rates varied by HLA locus.

The sequenced sample consisted of PBMCs. The J gene is TRBJ1-2, the V gene TRBV7-2; 7 bases match TRBD1. The clonotype comes from a man in his thirties or forties in good health and CMV-seropositive. The CDR3 reads CASSTRQGPDYGYTF. The CDR3 DNA reads as TGTGCCAGCAGCACCCGACAGGGCCCTGACTATGGCTACACCTTC.